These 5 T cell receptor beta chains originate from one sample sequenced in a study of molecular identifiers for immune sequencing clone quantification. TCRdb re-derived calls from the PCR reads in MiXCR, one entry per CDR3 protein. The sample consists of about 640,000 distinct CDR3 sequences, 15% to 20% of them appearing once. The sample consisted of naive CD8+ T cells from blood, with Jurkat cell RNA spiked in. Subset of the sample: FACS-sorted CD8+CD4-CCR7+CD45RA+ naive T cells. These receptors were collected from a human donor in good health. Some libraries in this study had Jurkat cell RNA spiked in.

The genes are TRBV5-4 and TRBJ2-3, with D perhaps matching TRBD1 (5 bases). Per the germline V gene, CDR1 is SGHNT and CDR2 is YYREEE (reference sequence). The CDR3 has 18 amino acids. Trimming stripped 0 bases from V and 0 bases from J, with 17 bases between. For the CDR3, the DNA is TGTGCCAGCAGCTTGGGGCGCACAGGATTCTTCAGCACAGATACGCAGTATTTT. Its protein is CASSLGRTGFFSTDTQYF.

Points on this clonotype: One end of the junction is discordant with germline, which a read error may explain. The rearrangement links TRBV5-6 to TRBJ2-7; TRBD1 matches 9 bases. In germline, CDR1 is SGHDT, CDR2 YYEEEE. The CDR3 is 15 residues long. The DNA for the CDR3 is TGTGTCAGCAGCTTCGGGACAGGGCCCTCCTACGAGCAGTACTTC. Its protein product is CVSSFGTGPSYEQYF.

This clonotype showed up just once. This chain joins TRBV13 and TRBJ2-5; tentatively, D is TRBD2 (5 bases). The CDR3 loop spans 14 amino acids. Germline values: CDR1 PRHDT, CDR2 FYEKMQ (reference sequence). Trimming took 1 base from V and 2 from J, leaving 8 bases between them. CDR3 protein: CASSLDEGQETQYF. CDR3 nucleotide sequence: TGTGCCAGCAGCTTAGATGAGGGACAAGAGACCCAGTACTTC. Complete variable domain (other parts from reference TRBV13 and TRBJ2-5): AAGVIQSPRHLIKEKRETATLKCYPIPRHDTVYWYQQGPGQDPQFLISFYEKMQSDKGSIPDRFSAQQFSDYHSELNMSSLELGDSALYFCASSLDEGQETQYFGPGTRLLVL.

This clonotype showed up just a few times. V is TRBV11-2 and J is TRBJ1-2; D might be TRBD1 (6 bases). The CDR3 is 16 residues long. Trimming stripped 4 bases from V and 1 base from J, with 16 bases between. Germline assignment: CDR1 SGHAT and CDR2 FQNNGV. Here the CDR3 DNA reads TGTGCCAGCAGCTATTCGTCTCCAGGGGTTAACTATGGCTACACCTTC. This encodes CASSYSSPGVNYGYTF.

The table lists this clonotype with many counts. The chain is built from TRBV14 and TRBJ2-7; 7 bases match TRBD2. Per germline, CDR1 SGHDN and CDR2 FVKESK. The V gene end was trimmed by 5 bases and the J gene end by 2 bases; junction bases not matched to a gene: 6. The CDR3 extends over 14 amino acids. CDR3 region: CASSSRGSAYEQYF. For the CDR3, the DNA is TGTGCCAGCAGCTCGCGGGGGAGCGCCTACGAGCAGTACTTC.